The rows below give T cell receptor beta chains drawn from one sample of a study of T cells after yellow fever vaccination. TCRdb reprocessed the 5' RACE reads with MiXCR, giving one entry per CDR3 protein. The sample records about 350,000 distinct CDR3 sequences, 12% being singletons. Here the sequenced sample was CD4+ T cells sorted from PBMCs, taken 15 days after the yellow fever booster vaccination. The source of these receptors is a man aged 18 to 29 who received the YFV17D yellow fever vaccine. CDR3s include the opening cysteine and the closing phenylalanine or tryptophan. The D gene is left open where the match is weak. Where a row states a size, it is once, few, many or the class of an expanded clone; other rows omit it.

abundance	d_gene	v_gene	j_gene	CDR3aa	CDR3nt
few	.	TRBV6-6	TRBJ1-6	CASSSPAAGYNSPLHF	TGTGCCAGCAGTTCTCCGGCGGCAGGGTATAATTCACCCCTCCACTTT
.	.	TRBV11-2	TRBJ1-1	CASSLAYGAGGTEAFF	TGTGCCAGCAGCTTAGCTTATGGGGCTGGGGGCACTGAAGCTTTCTTT
.	TRBD1	TRBV4-2	TRBJ1-6	CASSQEGRGGRSPLHF	TGTGCCAGCAGCCAAGAAGGCAGGGGGGGTCGTTCACCCCTCCACTTT
few	.	TRBV6-5	TRBJ2-1	CASSRAVPLGHYEQFF	TGTGCCAGCAGCCGCGCTGTTCCTTTGGGGCATTACGAGCAGTTCTTC
.	TRBD2	TRBV24-1	TRBJ2-1	CATSDPGAGGPYNEQFF	TGTGCCACCAGTGACCCGGGAGCGGGGGGGCCCTACAATGAGCAGTTCTTC
.	.	TRBV18	TRBJ2-1	CASSREENEQFF	TGTGCCAGCTCAAGGGAAGAAAATGAGCAGTTCTTC
.	.	TRBV10-2	TRBJ2-3	CASSEPTLAKDTQYF	TGCGCCAGCAGTGAGCCTACTCTAGCGAAAGATACGCAGTATTTT
many	TRBD2	TRBV20-1	TRBJ2-1	CSATSPAGGQNNEQFF	TGCAGTGCTACTTCCCCGGCGGGGGGGCAGAACAATGAGCAGTTCTTC
many	TRBD2	TRBV11-2	TRBJ2-3	CASSGGLATDTQYF	TGTGCCAGCAGCGGCGGACTAGCAACAGATACGCAGTATTTT
.	TRBD1	TRBV29-1	TRBJ1-2	CSVGTGDGTDYGYTF	TGCAGCGTCGGGACAGGGGATGGGACTGACTATGGCTACACCTTC
few	.	TRBV6-5	TRBJ2-7	CASRITGKVGEQYF	TGTGCCAGCAGGATAACAGGAAAAGTCGGCGAGCAGTACTTC
.	.	TRBV7-2	TRBJ1-2	CASSLGADPVGYTF	TGTGCCAGCAGCTTAGGCGCGGACCCTGTTGGCTACACCTTC
.	.	TRBV6-1	TRBJ1-3	CASEIPSGNTIYF	TGTGCCAGCGAGATTCCCTCTGGAAACACCATATATTTT
many	.	TRBV7-2	TRBJ2-5	CASSPPFRKTQYF	TGTGCCAGCAGCCCCCCCTTCAGGAAGACCCAGTACTTC
.	.	TRBV12-3/TRBV12-4	TRBJ2-1	CASRRAEQFF	TGTGCCAGCAGGCGGGCTGAGCAGTTCTTC
few	.	TRBV6-2/TRBV6-3	TRBJ2-7	CASSYPGGPYEQYF	TGTGCCAGCAGTTACCCCGGGGGCCCTTACGAGCAGTACTTC
.	TRBD1	TRBV19	TRBJ1-1	CASMAGTGKTEAFF	TGTGCCAGTATGGCGGGGACAGGGAAGACTGAAGCTTTCTTT
.	TRBD1	TRBV10-3	TRBJ1-1	CAIGQAGGTEAFF	TGTGCCATCGGACAGGCAGGCGGCACTGAAGCTTTCTTT
few	.	TRBV5-1	TRBJ2-2	CASSLAASGIGELFF	TGCGCCAGCAGCTTGGCCGCTTCGGGTATCGGGGAGCTGTTTTTT